Presented here are 17 T cell receptor beta chains from one specimen sequenced in a study of shared clonotypes between healthy human individuals. The data were produced by immunoSEQ multiplex PCR, yet TCRdb's version contains in-frame clones alone and is incomplete. This sample yields some 1.5 million clones, of which roughly 96% are seen a single time; roughly 1.2% belongs to the top ten. Sequenced input: naive CD4+ T cells sorted from blood. Subset reported: CD45RA+ positively selected. The receptors were gathered from a man aged 30-40 years in good health.

This chain links TRBV9 with TRBJ2-3; 11 bases are a match to TRBD2. Germline values: CDR1 SGDLS, CDR2 YYNGEE. CDR3 size: 18 residues. V lost 0 bases, J lost 12 bases, and 18 bases stayed unmatched. The CDR3 here is CASSVEDKHGGTSGDQYF. CDR3 DNA: TGTGCCAGCAGCGTAGAGGACAAACATGGGGGGACTAGCGGAGACCAGTATTTT.

This clone came up once. The genes are TRBV5-4 and TRBJ2-5, with TRBD2 matching 8 bases. The CDR3 extends over 16 amino acids. With 3 bases clipped from V and 2 bases from J, the junction kept 9 bases outside the gene matches. CDR1 is SGHNT and CDR2 is YYREEE in the germline V gene (reference sequence). This CDR3 reads CASSSGTSSLQETQYF. CDR3 in DNA: TGTGCCAGCAGCTCCGGGACTAGTTCGTTACAAGAGACCCAGTACTTC.

CDR3 in amino acids: CASSPRGGIYEQYF. Written as DNA, the CDR3 is TGTGCCAGCAGCCCCCGGGGAGGCATCTACGAGCAGTACTTC. The chain is built from TRBV9 and TRBJ2-7; D possibly corresponds to TRBD2 (6 bases). Germline CDR1 is SGDLS and CDR2 is YYNGEE. This CDR3 region has 14 residues. Trimming left V 4 bases short and J 3 bases short, with 14 bases between.

The gene calls are TRBV5-1 and TRBJ2-1, with 8 nucleotides matching TRBD2. The CDR3 runs to 17 residues. Trimming at V came to 4 bases and at J to 10 bases, leaving 19 bases not matched to a gene. CDR1 is SGHRS and CDR2 is YFSETQ in the germline V gene. DNA of the CDR3: TGCGCCAGCAGCCCGACTGGAGCGAGACTAGCGACCGTCGAGCAGTTCTTC. Translating it yields CASSPTGARLATVEQFF.

This clone was observed a single time. This CDR3 reads CASSFSKRAESITASGYGYTF. The CDR3 DNA follows: TGTGCCAGCAGTTTCTCCAAAAGGGCAGAGAGTATAACTGCTAGCGGCTATGGCTACACCTTC. V gene TRBV28 combines with J gene TRBJ1-2; D not certain. The length of the CDR3 is 21 residues. Trimming pared 3 bases from V and 4 bases from J, leaving 33 bases between. The V gene's germline CDR1 is MDHEN and CDR2 SYDVKM.

The chain combines TRBV7-6 with TRBJ2-7; D uncertain. Germline V gene lookup returns CDR1 SGHVS and CDR2 FNYEAQ. V dropped 4 bases and J dropped 5 bases, with 12 bases sitting between them. This CDR3 region has 13 residues. The chain's CDR3 is CASSSNTYHEQYF. CDR3 bases: TGTGCCAGCAGCTCGAACACTTACCACGAGCAGTACTTC. Looking up the rest from reference TRBV7-6 and TRBJ2-7 gives the full variable domain: GAGVSQSPRYKVTKRGQDVALRCDPISGHVSLYWYRQALGQGPEFLTYFNYEAQQDKSGLPNDRFSAERPEGSISTLTIQRTEQRDSAMYRCASSSNTYHEQYFGPGTRLTVT.

The rearrangement joins TRBV10-3 to TRBJ2-3; D is ambiguous. The CDR3 runs to 16 residues. The V gene lost 0 bases and the J gene lost 1 base, with 11 bases spanning the gap. Per the germline V gene, CDR1 is ENHRY and CDR2 is SYGVKD. The CDR3 sequence: CAISESTGQGTDTQYF. The CDR3 region has the DNA TGTGCCATCAGTGAGTCGACCGGCCAAGGCACAGATACGCAGTATTTT.

The V and J genes are TRBV18 and TRBJ1-2, with TRBD1 as a possible D gene (6 bases). Trimming shortened V by 3 bases and J by 1 base, and 18 bases separated the two germline ends. The CDR3 runs to 17 residues. Germline V gene lookup returns CDR1 KGHSH and CDR2 LQKENI. The CDR3 coding sequence is TGTGCCAGCTCACCCCGACCGACAGGACTAATTAACTATGGCTACACCTTC. Its protein is CASSPRPTGLINYGYTF.

This clone appeared a single time. The chain joins TRBV2 to TRBJ1-1; D is perhaps TRBD1 (5 bases). The CDR3 is 13 amino acids. CDR1 and CDR2 from the germline V gene are SNHLY and FYNNEI. Trimming took 9 bases from V and 0 from J, leaving 11 bases between them. CDR3 in DNA: TGTGCCAGGGGGCGTGAGATGAACACTGAAGCTTTCTTT. Translated, it gives CARGREMNTEAFF.

Only a few counts were recorded for this clone. This chain links TRBV7-2 with TRBJ1-4, with no clear D. The CDR3 runs 13 residues. Germline CDR1 SGHTA, CDR2 FQGNSA. Trimming pared 2 bases from V and 8 bases from J, leaving 9 bases between. The chain's CDR3 is CASSLNPPEKLFF. CDR3 DNA sequence: TGTGCCAGCAGCTTAAATCCCCCAGAAAAACTGTTTTTT. The complete variable domain, with remaining parts taken from reference TRBV7-2 and TRBJ1-4, reads GAGVSQSPSNKVTEKGKDVELRCDPISGHTALYWYRQSLGQGLEFLIYFQGNSAPDKSGLPSDRFSAERTGGSVSTLTIQRTQQEDSAVYLCASSLNPPEKLFFGSGTQLSVL.

V gene TRBV2 combines with J gene TRBJ2-3; tentative D call: TRBD1 (6 bases). The CDR3 is made up of 11 amino acids. The ends were cut back, 7 bases at V and 4 bases at J, with 6 bases in the middle. The V gene's germline CDR1 is SNHLY and CDR2 FYNNEI. This CDR3 reads CASKGADTQYF. In nucleotides, the CDR3 is TGTGCCAGCAAGGGGGCAGATACGCAGTATTTT.

Concerning this clone: Other DNA sequences in the same sample also yield this CDR3. The chain recombines TRBV7-8 with TRBJ1-1, with D hard to call. The CDR3 consists of 14 residues. Germline CDR1 and CDR2: SGHVS and FQNEAQ. The V end was cut by 5 bases, the J end by 0 bases, with 10 bases between. The CDR3 loop is CASSPTGMNTEAFF. Written as DNA, the CDR3 is TGTGCCAGCAGCCCGACGGGGATGAACACTGAAGCTTTCTTT.

The chain couples TRBV5-1 to TRBJ2-1; D remains ambiguous. This CDR3 contains 15 residues. Trimming removed 4 bases from V and 0 bases from J, with 11 bases in between. Germline V lookup: CDR1 SGHRS, CDR2 YFSETQ. This CDR3 reads CASSPAAPSYNEQFF. In DNA form, the CDR3 reads TGCGCCAGCAGCCCGGCGGCCCCCTCCTACAATGAGCAGTTCTTC.

The rearrangement uses TRBV6-5 and TRBJ2-7, with D perhaps matching TRBD1 (6 bases). Germline loops: CDR1 MNHEY, CDR2 SVGAGI. The CDR3 consists of 16 residues. V gave up 3 bases and J gave up 6 bases, with 21 bases separating them. CDR3 loop: CASSYNLGRGVAEQYF. CDR3 in DNA: TGTGCCAGCAGTTATAATTTAGGCAGGGGTGTAGCCGAGCAGTACTTC.

The CDR3 is CASSPSPGELFF. CDR3 DNA: TGTGCCAGCTCCCCAAGCCCCGGGGAGCTGTTTTTT. The chain couples TRBV18 to TRBJ2-2; D gene uncertain. This CDR3 contains 12 residues. Germline V gene data show CDR1 as KGHSH and CDR2 as LQKENI. V lost 6 bases and J 6 bases, leaving 8 bases between the germline ends.

In regard to this clone: Other DNA variants within this sample encode the same CDR3. The chain links TRBV18 to TRBJ2-7; 9 nucleotides agree with TRBD1. This CDR3 is 14 amino acids long. In germline, CDR1 is KGHSH, CDR2 LQKENI. After removal of 3 bases from V and 3 bases from J, the junction contained 3 bases not matched to a gene. DNA of the CDR3: TGTGCCAGCTCACCGGGACAGGGTATCTACGAGCAGTACTTC. As protein: CASSPGQGIYEQYF.

The rearrangement joins TRBV27 to TRBJ2-2, with 7 bases matching TRBD2. This CDR3 is 14 amino acids long. Germline loops: CDR1 MNHEY, CDR2 SMNVEV (reference sequence). V gave up 7 bases and J gave up 0 bases; unmatched junction bases: 2. CDR3 protein: CASNGLANTGELFF. Here the CDR3 DNA reads TGTGCCAGCAACGGACTAGCGAACACCGGGGAGCTGTTTTTT.